A selection of T cell receptor beta chains follows, all from one sample in a study of blood T cells in healthy people across ages. TCRdb passed the 5' RACE reads through MiXCR, listing each CDR3 protein once. The sample lists around 1.5 million distinct CDR3 sequences; approximately 32% were seen once. Sequencing used blood. All receptors come from a woman aged 30 to 39 in good health. Both conserved end residues are part of each CDR3. A D gene is named only where the DNA matches it firmly. Only part of the rows carry a size: once, few, many, or a class if the clone is expanded.

j_call clone_size cdr3_length d_call v_call cdr3_aa cdr3_nt
TRBJ2-7 . 15 TRBD2 TRBV5-6 CASSQGGTSGYEQYF TGTGCCAGCAGCCAAGGTGGGACTAGCGGTTACGAGCAGTACTTC
TRBJ2-1 few 15 . TRBV11-3 CASSLDSGHNNEQFF TGTGCCAGCAGCCTCGACAGCGGCCATAACAATGAGCAGTTCTTC
TRBJ2-6 . 13 . TRBV6-1 CAGSTMGANVLTF TGTGCCGGATCCACGATGGGGGCCAACGTCCTGACTTTC
TRBJ2-2 . 17 . TRBV11-2 CASSLYYSRRMLGELFF TGTGCCAGCAGCTTATATTACTCGCGGCGGATGCTCGGGGAGCTGTTTTTT
TRBJ2-3 . 16 . TRBV7-2 CASSQHSGGGIDTQYF TGTGCCAGCAGCCAGCATAGCGGAGGGGGGATAGATACGCAGTATTTT
TRBJ2-7 . 13 . TRBV13 CASSLALRVEQYF TGTGCCAGCAGCTTAGCCCTCCGAGTCGAGCAGTACTTC
TRBJ1-2 . 17 . TRBV4-1 CASSQDIATAKNYGYTF TGCGCCAGCAGCCAAGATATAGCGACAGCGAAAAATTATGGCTACACCTTC
TRBJ2-6 many 18 . TRBV6-5 CASSYRGLRSSGANVLTF TGTGCCAGCAGTTACAGGGGACTCCGAAGCTCTGGGGCCAACGTCCTGACTTTC
TRBJ2-1 few 16 TRBD2 TRBV12-3/TRBV12-4 CASSTSGGALGNEQFF TGTGCCAGCAGTACCTCCGGGGGGGCCCTCGGGAATGAGCAGTTCTTC
TRBJ2-4 . 18 . TRBV7-2 CASSSPRGSGLAKNIQYF TGTGCCAGCAGCTCCCCCCGGGGTAGCGGCCTAGCCAAAAACATTCAGTACTTC
TRBJ1-1 . 15 . TRBV6-6 CASSYVRGGEAEAFF TGTGCCAGCAGTTACGTTAGGGGCGGGGAAGCTGAAGCTTTCTTT
TRBJ2-3 many 14 . TRBV9 CASSRRDGTDTQYF TGTGCCAGCAGCCGCAGGGACGGAACAGATACGCAGTATTTT
TRBJ2-5 few 12 . TRBV29-1 CSVVGKQETQYF TGCAGCGTTGTCGGAAAGCAAGAGACCCAGTACTTC
TRBJ2-5 many 17 TRBD2 TRBV29-1 CSVDLGGRANPSETQYF TGCAGCGTTGATTTGGGCGGGAGGGCCAACCCCTCAGAGACCCAGTACTTC
TRBJ1-5 . 14 . TRBV7-9 CASSTTGTGQPQHF TGTGCCAGCAGCACAACAGGAACGGGCCAGCCCCAGCATTTT
TRBJ1-6 few 15 TRBD1 TRBV27 CASSLYRQGGSPLHF TGTGCCAGCAGTTTATACCGACAGGGCGGTTCACCCCTCCACTTT
TRBJ2-5 . 15 . TRBV28 CASSPIGTSQETQYF TGTGCCAGCAGTCCCATCGGGACCTCCCAAGAGACCCAGTACTTC
TRBJ2-1 . 12 . TRBV7-9 CASSELRDEQFF TGTGCCAGCAGCGAACTTAGGGATGAGCAGTTCTTC
TRBJ1-1 few 16 TRBD1 TRBV6-2/TRBV6-3 CASSHRTGEANTEAFF TGTGCCAGCAGCCACCGGACAGGGGAGGCGAACACTGAAGCTTTCTTT
TRBJ2-5 few 13 TRBD1 TRBV20-1 CSALPTGVETQYF TGCAGTGCTCTCCCCACAGGGGTGGAGACCCAGTACTTC
TRBJ2-2 . 11 . TRBV7-8 CASSSGEELFF TGTGCCAGCAGTTCCGGGGAGGAGCTGTTTTTT
TRBJ1-2 once 16 TRBD1 TRBV5-1 CASSQGLTGALYGYTF TGCGCCAGCAGCCAGGGGCTGACAGGGGCACTCTATGGCTACACCTTC
TRBJ2-1 . 17 TRBD2 TRBV20-1 CSALSRGLAGVWNEQFF TGCAGTGCCCTATCCAGAGGGCTAGCGGGAGTGTGGAATGAGCAGTTCTTC
TRBJ2-1 . 15 TRBD2 TRBV20-1 CSALKGAGGSDEQFF TGCAGTGCACTAAAGGGAGCGGGAGGGTCGGATGAGCAGTTCTTC
TRBJ2-3 few 16 TRBD2 TRBV12-3/TRBV12-4 CASSLMTSGYTDTQYF TGTGCCAGCAGTTTAATGACTAGCGGTTACACAGATACGCAGTATTTT
TRBJ2-5 few 14 . TRBV7-2 CASSLVFSGETQYF TGTGCCAGCAGCTTAGTTTTCAGCGGAGAGACCCAGTACTTC
TRBJ2-1 . 14 . TRBV20-1 CSARGGDSLNEQFF TGCAGTGCTAGAGGGGGGGACAGCCTAAATGAGCAGTTCTTC
TRBJ2-3 few 14 . TRBV6-5 CASSYSLVGDTQYF TGTGCCAGCAGTTATTCCCTAGTGGGAGATACGCAGTATTTT
TRBJ1-2 once 14 . TRBV7-9 CASSMYREGDGYTF TGTGCCAGCAGCATGTACAGGGAAGGGGATGGCTACACCTTC
TRBJ2-4 many 14 . TRBV29-1 CSVEPMGARDIQYF TGCAGCGTTGAGCCCATGGGGGCTCGGGACATTCAGTACTTC
TRBJ2-5 few 18 . TRBV15 CATSRVPSGASYQETQYF TGTGCCACCAGCAGAGTCCCCTCGGGGGCTAGCTACCAAGAGACCCAGTACTTC
TRBJ2-3 many 13 . TRBV27 CASSTPSRDTQYF TGTGCCAGCAGTACGCCCTCGAGGGATACGCAGTATTTT
TRBJ2-7 . 11 . TRBV20-1 CSARDAAEQYF TGCAGTGCTAGAGATGCCGCCGAGCAGTACTTC
TRBJ1-5 . 16 . TRBV20-1 CSASPLEGGREQPQHF TGCAGTGCTAGCCCTTTAGAGGGGGGGAGGGAGCAGCCCCAGCATTTT
TRBJ1-2 . 15 TRBD1 TRBV7-6 CASSLAPGGNYGYTF TGTGCCAGCAGCTTAGCCCCAGGGGGTAACTATGGCTACACCTTC
TRBJ1-2 . 15 . TRBV25-1 CASSESSLLNYGYTF TGTGCCAGCAGTGAATCTAGTCTCCTCAACTATGGCTACACCTTC
TRBJ1-1 . 15 . TRBV5-1 CASSRFEGMNTEAFF TGCGCCAGCAGCCGCTTCGAGGGTATGAACACTGAAGCTTTCTTT
TRBJ2-1 many 12 TRBD2 TRBV29-1 CSVASGADEQFF TGCAGCGTTGCCAGCGGGGCGGATGAGCAGTTCTTC
TRBJ2-6 . 16 . TRBV18 CASSLPTQSGANVLTF TGTGCCAGCTCACTTCCGACACAGTCTGGGGCCAACGTCCTGACTTTC
TRBJ2-7 . 16 . TRBV3-1 CASSQGRPSGSYEQYF TGTGCCAGCAGCCAAGGGAGGCCCTCCGGAAGCTACGAGCAGTACTTC
TRBJ1-2 few 16 TRBD1 TRBV5-5 CASSKGQGALTDGYTF TGTGCCAGCAGCAAAGGACAGGGGGCCTTAACGGATGGCTACACCTTC
TRBJ1-1 few 13 TRBD1 TRBV6-6 CASILTGDNEAFF TGTGCCAGCATTCTAACAGGGGATAATGAAGCTTTCTTT
TRBJ2-3 . 18 TRBD1 TRBV18 CTSSSISSGQGRPDTQYF TGTACCAGCTCAAGTATCTCGAGCGGACAGGGTAGGCCAGATACGCAGTATTTT
TRBJ2-1 . 14 . TRBV27 CASSILGRYNEQFF TGTGCCAGCAGTATCCTAGGACGGTACAATGAGCAGTTCTTC
TRBJ2-1 few 16 . TRBV12-3/TRBV12-4 CATKDDSQGPYNEQFF TGTGCCACCAAGGACGACTCCCAAGGACCCTACAATGAGCAGTTCTTC
TRBJ1-2 . 15 . TRBV9 CASSVAAAANYGYTF TGTGCCAGCAGCGTAGCGGCGGCGGCTAACTATGGCTACACCTTC
TRBJ1-1 . 14 . TRBV6-1 CASSDLEFPTEAFF TGTGCCAGCAGTGATTTAGAGTTCCCCACTGAAGCTTTCTTT
TRBJ1-5 few 16 . TRBV20-1 CSASTQYRMGGQPQHF TGCAGTGCTAGCACCCAGTACAGGATGGGAGGTCAGCCCCAGCATTTT
TRBJ1-5 . 17 . TRBV4-2 CASSQENAGTSNQPQHF TGTGCCAGCAGCCAAGAGAATGCCGGGACGAGCAATCAGCCCCAGCATTTT
TRBJ1-2 . 15 . TRBV20-1 CSARPRQTVLSGYTF TGCAGTGCTAGACCCAGACAGACCGTACTATCTGGCTACACCTTC
TRBJ2-3 . 15 . TRBV6-1 CASSEAHASTDTQYF TGTGCCAGCAGTGAAGCGCACGCGAGCACAGATACGCAGTATTTT
TRBJ2-3 few 17 TRBD1 TRBV10-3 CAISRQGTQASTDTQYF TGTGCCATCAGTAGACAGGGGACCCAAGCTAGCACAGATACGCAGTATTTT
TRBJ2-1 . 16 TRBD1 TRBV5-1 CASSVFPGGSYNEQFF TGCGCCAGCAGCGTCTTCCCAGGGGGCTCGTACAATGAGCAGTTCTTC
TRBJ2-7 . 20 TRBD2 TRBV4-1 CASSQYPTREGLAACYEQYF TGCGCCAGCAGCCAATACCCGACAAGGGAGGGACTAGCGGCCTGCTACGAGCAGTACTTC
TRBJ1-1 . 13 . TRBV12-3/TRBV12-4 CASSPGWNTEAFF TGTGCCAGCAGTCCCGGGTGGAACACTGAAGCTTTCTTT